Listed below are T cell receptor beta chains from one sample, sequenced in a study of control samples from healthy donors and cancer patients. TCRdb's copy holds only in-frame clones and misses some; the assay was immunoSEQ multiplex PCR. The sample includes around 94,000 clones, 85% to 95% seen only once; the top ten take approximately 1.5%. Material: blood. These receptors came from a woman aged 25 to 39 in good health. Each CDR3 is given with its conserved first and last residue. Each record gives: clone size, J gene, D gene, V gene, CDR3 protein, CDR3 DNA. D genes are given only for firm matches. Size values are once, few and many counts, or a class for expanded clones, and some rows have none.

clone_size: .
j_call: TRBJ1-2
d_call: .
v_call: TRBV6-6
cdr3_aa: CASSSAYRDFSYGYTF
cdr3_nt: TGTGCCAGCAGTTCGGCATACAGGGATTTCTCCTATGGCTACACCTTC

clone_size: .
j_call: TRBJ2-2
d_call: .
v_call: TRBV9
cdr3_aa: CASSGAQGLGELFF
cdr3_nt: TGTGCCAGCAGCGGAGCCCAGGGCCTCGGGGAGCTGTTTTTT

clone_size: .
j_call: TRBJ2-3
d_call: TRBD1
v_call: TRBV29-1
cdr3_aa: CSVLTGGNTQYF
cdr3_nt: TGCAGCGTTTTGACAGGGGGCAATACGCAGTATTTT

clone_size: .
j_call: TRBJ2-7
d_call: .
v_call: TRBV5-1
cdr3_aa: CASSLKRGGLYEQYF
cdr3_nt: TGCGCCAGCAGCCTAAAAAGGGGGGGACTCTACGAGCAGTACTTC

clone_size: .
j_call: TRBJ2-3
d_call: .
v_call: TRBV12-3/TRBV12-4
cdr3_aa: CATSTHTQYF
cdr3_nt: TGTGCCACCTCGACCCATACGCAGTATTTT

clone_size: .
j_call: TRBJ2-1
d_call: .
v_call: TRBV6-4
cdr3_aa: CASSPGAGDHNEQFF
cdr3_nt: TGTGCCAGCAGCCCAGGCGCAGGGGACCACAATGAGCAGTTCTTC

clone_size: .
j_call: TRBJ2-7
d_call: .
v_call: TRBV9
cdr3_aa: CASSVGGAHTYEQYF
cdr3_nt: TGTGCCAGCAGCGTAGGCGGGGCCCACACCTACGAGCAGTACTTC

clone_size: .
j_call: TRBJ2-1
d_call: TRBD1
v_call: TRBV11-2
cdr3_aa: CASSLWDRAGNEQFF
cdr3_nt: TGTGCCAGCAGCTTATGGGACAGGGCAGGCAATGAGCAGTTCTTC

clone_size: .
j_call: TRBJ2-7
d_call: .
v_call: TRBV11-1
cdr3_aa: CASSLDETFYEQYF
cdr3_nt: TGTGCCAGCAGCTTAGACGAGACCTTCTACGAGCAGTACTTC

clone_size: .
j_call: TRBJ1-3
d_call: .
v_call: TRBV15
cdr3_aa: CATSRDSREAGNTIYF
cdr3_nt: TGTGCCACCAGCAGAGATAGTAGGGAAGCTGGAAACACCATATATTTT

clone_size: .
j_call: TRBJ1-5
d_call: TRBD1
v_call: TRBV2
cdr3_aa: CASNVRGPGDQPQHF
cdr3_nt: TGTGCCAGCAACGTCAGGGGGCCCGGGGATCAGCCCCAGCATTTT

clone_size: .
j_call: TRBJ2-5
d_call: .
v_call: TRBV7-6
cdr3_aa: CASSFRVPFQETQYF
cdr3_nt: TGTGCCAGCAGCTTCAGGGTACCGTTCCAAGAGACCCAGTACTTC

clone_size: .
j_call: TRBJ1-6
d_call: .
v_call: TRBV2
cdr3_aa: CASSDSGHPDSPLHF
cdr3_nt: TGTGCCAGCAGTGATAGTGGACACCCAGACTCACCCCTCCACTTT

clone_size: .
j_call: TRBJ2-6
d_call: .
v_call: TRBV10-3
cdr3_aa: CALRNELSGANVLTF
cdr3_nt: TGTGCCTTACGGAACGAGCTTTCTGGGGCCAACGTCCTGACTTTC

clone_size: once
j_call: TRBJ1-6
d_call: .
v_call: TRBV5-4
cdr3_aa: CASSPEGRGHNSPLHF
cdr3_nt: TGTGCCAGCAGCCCGGAGGGCAGGGGTCATAATTCACCCCTCCACTTT

clone_size: once
j_call: TRBJ2-7
d_call: .
v_call: TRBV10-3
cdr3_aa: CAISKDRIDQYF
cdr3_nt: TGTGCCATCAGTAAAGACAGGATTGATCAGTACTTC

clone_size: .
j_call: TRBJ2-7
d_call: .
v_call: TRBV7-8
cdr3_aa: CASSLAGQSYEQYF
cdr3_nt: TGTGCCAGCAGCTTAGCGGGACAATCCTACGAGCAGTACTTC

clone_size: .
j_call: TRBJ1-5
d_call: .
v_call: TRBV19
cdr3_aa: CASSIMAGRQPQHF
cdr3_nt: TGTGCCAGTAGTATTATGGCAGGGAGGCAGCCCCAGCATTTT

clone_size: .
j_call: TRBJ2-1
d_call: TRBD2
v_call: TRBV6-1
cdr3_aa: CASSGQLAGSYNEQFF
cdr3_nt: TGTGCCAGCAGTGGGCAGCTAGCGGGCTCATACAATGAGCAGTTCTTC

clone_size: .
j_call: TRBJ1-1
d_call: .
v_call: TRBV29-1
cdr3_aa: CSVMGRANTEAFF
cdr3_nt: TGCAGCGTCATGGGGAGGGCTAACACTGAAGCTTTCTTT

clone_size: .
j_call: TRBJ1-4
d_call: .
v_call: TRBV2
cdr3_aa: CASRRDTGEKLFF
cdr3_nt: TGTGCCAGCAGGAGGGACACTGGCGAAAAACTGTTTTTT

clone_size: .
j_call: TRBJ2-7
d_call: .
v_call: TRBV6-2/TRBV6-3
cdr3_aa: CASSYGVAQRSSYEQYF
cdr3_nt: TGTGCCAGCAGTTACGGGGTGGCCCAAAGGAGTTCCTACGAGCAGTACTTC

clone_size: .
j_call: TRBJ1-6
d_call: .
v_call: TRBV19
cdr3_aa: CASSPNRRDSPLHF
cdr3_nt: TGTGCCAGTAGCCCTAACCGCAGAGATTCACCCCTCCACTTT